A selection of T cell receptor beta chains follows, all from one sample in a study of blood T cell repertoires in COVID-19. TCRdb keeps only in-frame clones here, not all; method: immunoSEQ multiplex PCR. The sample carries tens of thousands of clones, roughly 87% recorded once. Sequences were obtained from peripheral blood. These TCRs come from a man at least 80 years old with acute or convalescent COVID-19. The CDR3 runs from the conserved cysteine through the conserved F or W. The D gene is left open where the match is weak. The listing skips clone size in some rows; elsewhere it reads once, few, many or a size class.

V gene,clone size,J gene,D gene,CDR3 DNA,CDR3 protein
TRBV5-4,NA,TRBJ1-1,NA,TGTGCCAGCAGCCTCAACAGTAGAGCTTTCTTT,CASSLNSRAFF
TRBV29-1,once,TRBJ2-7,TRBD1,TGCAGCGTTGGGTGGGACAGGGTTGGCGAGCAGTACTTC,CSVGWDRVGEQYF
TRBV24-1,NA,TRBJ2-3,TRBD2,TGTGCCACCAGTGATATCTCTAGCGGGAGGGCCGGGGATACGCAGTATTTT,CATSDISSGRAGDTQYF
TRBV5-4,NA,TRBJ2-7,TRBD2,TGTGCCAGCAGCCGAAGGACTAGCGGGAGGGCCGGGTCCTTTCACGAGCAGTACTTC,CASSRRTSGRAGSFHEQYF
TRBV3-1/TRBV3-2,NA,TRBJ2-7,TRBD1,TGTGCCAGCAGCCAAAGGGACAGGGGAATCTACGAGCAGTACTTC,CASSQRDRGIYEQYF
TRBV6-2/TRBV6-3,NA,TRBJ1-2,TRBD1,TGTGCCAGCAGTATGACAGGGACCGGTGGCTACACCTTC,CASSMTGTGGYTF
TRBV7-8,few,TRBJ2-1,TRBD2,TGTGCCAGCTCCCCGGGGGGGGGAGGGCTGAATGAGCAGTTCTTC,CASSPGGGGLNEQFF
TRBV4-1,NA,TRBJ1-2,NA,TGCGCCAGCAGCCAAGCGTTCCGGGACAAGGATAGGGGCTACACCTTC,CASSQAFRDKDRGYTF
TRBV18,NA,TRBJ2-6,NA,TGTGCCAGCTCATTTGAGTCTGGGGCCAACGTCCTGACTTTC,CASSFESGANVLTF
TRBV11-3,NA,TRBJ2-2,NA,TGTGCCAGCAGCTCTAGTTGGGGGGTTGCCAACACCGGGGAGCTGTTTTTT,CASSSSWGVANTGELFF
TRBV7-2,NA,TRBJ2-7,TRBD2,TGTGCCAGCAGCTTAGTTGGGGGGGGTAATGCCTACGAGCAGTACTTC,CASSLVGGGNAYEQYF
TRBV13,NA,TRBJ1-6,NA,TGTGCCAGCAGCTACCGACAGGTGGGAGATTCACCCCTCCACTTT,CASSYRQVGDSPLHF